Listed below are T cell receptor beta chains from one sample, sequenced in a study of graft-versus-host responses after intestinal transplantation. The repertoire was sequenced with immunoSEQ multiplex PCR; TCRdb's copy has only in-frame clones and lacks some. This table has nearly 25,000 clones, almost 40% appearing once. Here the sequenced sample was alloreactive CD4+ T cells from a mixed lymphocyte reaction culture, taken before intestinal transplant. These receptors were collected from a human patient who received an intestinal transplant. Each CDR3 is given with its conserved first and last residue.

v_call,j_call,cdr3_length,cdr3_aa
TRBV6-5,TRBJ1-1,14,CASSYSEISGEAFF
TRBV11-3,TRBJ2-1,14,CASSPRDGYNEQFF
TRBV7-2,TRBJ2-2,15,CASSLGQVRFGELFF
TRBV2,TRBJ1-2,14,CARFRGGPTGGYTF
TRBV6-6,TRBJ2-1,11,CAGGKGYEQFF
TRBV28,TRBJ1-4,12,CASSGVWEKLFF
TRBV9,TRBJ2-3,18,CASSVVGLAGGRADTQYF
TRBV7-9,TRBJ2-7,15,CASSLLYARAYEQYF
TRBV27,TRBJ2-1,14,CASSFLLSRNEQFF
TRBV6-1,TRBJ1-4,11,CASSVGVKLFF
TRBV5-1,TRBJ2-3,15,CASSRTSGNTDTQYF
TRBV2,TRBJ1-5,15,CASSVQGGRNQPQHF
TRBV12-2,TRBJ1-4,15,CASRFVEATNEKLFF
TRBV6-5,TRBJ2-3,16,CASSYGLGGWPDTQYF
TRBV5-1,TRBJ2-5,13,CASSLWGRETQYF
TRBV14,TRBJ1-2,13,CASSPSRVGGYTF
TRBV7-8,TRBJ2-7,15,CASSWGGHRVHEQYF
TRBV11-3,TRBJ1-2,16,CASSRRYGAANYGYTF
TRBV5-1,TRBJ1-3,16,CASSLGTPFSGNTIYF
TRBV4-3,TRBJ1-4,15,CASSQGGQARRELFF
TRBV5-6,TRBJ2-3,17,CASSSTQTSGSSDTQYF
TRBV10-1,TRBJ2-5,15,CASSVAGRSVETQYF
TRBV6-1,TRBJ2-1,17,CASSARLAGVGYNEQFF
TRBV11-3,TRBJ2-2,14,CASSMSRGAGELFF
TRBV5-1,TRBJ2-3,15,CASSLGDSPTDTQYF
TRBV2,TRBJ2-5,14,CASSQGTYQETQYF
TRBV18,TRBJ2-7,15,CASSAGDRSSYEQYF
TRBV28,TRBJ1-1,15,CASSYPTGVNTEAFF
TRBV20-1,TRBJ2-3,11,CSAGHTDTQYF
TRBV21-1,TRBJ1-2,18,CASSNGKRGLSKGCGYTF
TRBV4-2,TRBJ2-3,17,CASSQRGLAGGRDTQYF
TRBV29-1,TRBJ2-7,14,CSVERSWGHGEQYF
TRBV15,TRBJ1-4,16,CATSRAGIIANEKLFF
TRBV7-8,TRBJ1-1,15,CASSFGDRGITEAFF
TRBV5-1,TRBJ2-1,13,CASRTSSYNEQFF